One and the same sample provided the 23 T cell receptor beta chains below, sequenced in a study of regulatory T cells in long-lasting Graves disease. The sample's time point: newly diagnosed GD, antithyroid drugs for less than 3 months. PBMC RNA was the source of the TCR library. Arm-PCR of CDR3 regions and iRepertoire HTBI primers were used to build TCR beta libraries. A single record per CDR3 protein comes from TCRdb applying MiXCR to the multiplex PCR reads. In the table there are more than 300,000 distinct CDR3 sequences, 12% of which are singletons. This same sample was also part of a study on T cells in Graves' hyperthyroidism and ophthalmopathy.

This specimen consisted of peripheral blood mononuclear cells (PBMCs), obtained at new diagnosis, from a patient treated with antithyroid drugs. Receptors were obtained from a woman aged 18-29 years with Graves disease.

The chain joins TRBV11-2 to TRBJ1-1, with TRBD1 matching over 12 bases. CDR3 length: 19 residues. The V segment lost 1 base and the J segment 3 bases; nucleotides outside the gene matches: 12. Germline CDR1 reads SGHAT; CDR2 reads FQNNGV. The CDR3 DNA is TGTGCCAGCAGCTTAGGGGAGGAGGGACAGGGGGCGCCGGACACTGAAGCTTTCTTT. Translation: CASSLGEEGQGAPDTEAFF.

This clonotype was detected only a few times. This could be a read error, since a much larger clone is one nucleotide away. The chain recombines TRBV12-3 or TRBV12-4 with TRBJ2-4; TRBD2 might be the D (6 bases). Trimming stripped 3 bases from V and 8 bases from J, with 11 bases between. The CDR3 is 13 amino acids. DNA for the CDR3: TGTGCCAGCAGTTTCGGAGGGGAAGACATTCAGTACTTC. The encoded protein is CASSFGGEDIQYF.

This clonotype was recorded at least ten times. The chain recombines TRBV3-1 with TRBJ2-3; D call uncertain. The germline V and J ends were trimmed by 0 bases and 5 bases, with 9 bases remaining between them. Germline V lookup: CDR1 LGHDT, CDR2 YNNKEL (reference sequence). This CDR3 region has 14 residues. CDR3 sequence (DNA): TGTGCCAGCAGCCAAGATCTTCTGGGAGATACGCAGTATTTT. Its protein is CASSQDLLGDTQYF.

This clonotype was observed a few times. The chain carries TRBV27 and TRBJ2-4; D might be TRBD1 (6 bases). Trimming took 5 bases from V and 2 from J, leaving 16 bases between them. From germline, CDR1 is MNHEY and CDR2 SMNVEV (reference sequence). CDR3 length: 16 residues. CDR3 in amino acids: CASSLEGVAPKNIQYF. CDR3 in DNA: TGTGCCAGCAGTCTTGAGGGGGTCGCCCCCAAAAACATTCAGTACTTC.

This clonotype was observed many times. This chain connects TRBV27 to TRBJ2-3; weak D call: TRBD2 (5 bases). V gave up 5 bases and J gave up 2 bases, with 14 bases separating them. CDR1 is MNHEY and CDR2 is SMNVEV in the germline V gene (reference sequence). The CDR3 has 15 amino acids. The CDR3 sequence is CASSQIRDSTDTQYF. In DNA form, the CDR3 reads TGTGCCAGCAGTCAAATACGGGATTCCACAGATACGCAGTATTTT.

This clonotype has ten or more counts. The chain has TRBV12-3 or TRBV12-4 and TRBJ1-6; TRBD1 matches at 7 bases. The CDR3 length is 15 residues. Germline trimming cut 8 bases from V and 6 bases from J; bases unmatched to any gene: 10. This CDR3 reads CASGRGQVRNSPLHF. The CDR3, as DNA: TGTGCCAGCGGGAGGGGGCAGGTCCGTAATTCACCCCTCCACTTT.

The chain recombines TRBV7-9 with TRBJ1-2; D is unresolved. V was pared by 4 bases and J by 2 bases, with 14 bases between. Germline V lookup: CDR1 SEHNR, CDR2 FQNEAQ (reference sequence). This CDR3 has 15 residues. The CDR3 spells CASSWEGGANYGYTF. The DNA for the CDR3 is TGTGCCAGCAGCTGGGAAGGCGGAGCAAACTATGGCTACACCTTC.

This clonotype was seen repeatedly, ten times or more. V is TRBV5-1 and J is TRBJ1-1, with no clear D. CDR3 length: 13 amino acids. V was shortened by 5 bases and J by 1 base, with 9 bases between the two germline ends. Germline loops: CDR1 SGHRS, CDR2 YFSETQ. This CDR3 is CASSWRGNTEAFF. In nucleotides, the CDR3 is TGCGCCAGCAGTTGGCGGGGGAACACTGAAGCTTTCTTT.

This clonotype has at least ten counts. CDR3 region: CASSYSTSGSSYEQYF. CDR3 DNA: TGTGCCAGCAGTTACTCGACGTCAGGGAGCTCCTACGAGCAGTACTTC. The chain is built from TRBV6-5 and TRBJ2-7; D is possibly TRBD1 or TRBD2 (5 bases each). The V and J ends lost 0 bases and 0 bases respectively, with 12 bases between them. Germline-derived CDR1 and CDR2 are MNHEY and SVGAGI. There are 16 residues in the CDR3.

The rearrangement joins TRBV4-3 to TRBJ1-2, with D possibly being TRBD1 (5 bases). This CDR3 region has 18 residues. Germline V gives CDR1 LGHNA, CDR2 YSLEER. V lost 1 base and J 3 bases, leaving 21 bases between the germline ends. DNA for the CDR3: TGCGCCAGCAGCCAAGTTTGGCAACCAGCAGGGCACGACTATGGCTACACCTTC. Encoded protein: CASSQVWQPAGHDYGYTF.

This chain uses TRBV29-1 with TRBJ2-5; 7 bases are a match to TRBD2. Germline V gives CDR1 SQVTM, CDR2 ANQGSEA. The CDR3 consists of 13 residues. The trim removed 4 bases at V and 5 bases at J, leaving 7 bases unmatched. The CDR3 region is CSVALLARETQYF. The CDR3 DNA reads as TGCAGCGTTGCCCTACTAGCGAGGGAGACCCAGTACTTC.

The table lists this clonotype with many counts. J is TRBJ2-3 and V is TRBV11-2, with D possibly being TRBD2 (6 bases). Trimming took off 0 bases at V and 3 bases at J, with 19 bases between the two ends. The V gene's germline CDR1 is SGHAT and CDR2 FQNNGV. The CDR3 is made up of 18 amino acids. In nucleotides, the CDR3 is TGTGCCAGCAGCTTAGATCGGGGCCTGGGGGGTTGGACAGATACGCAGTATTTT. It specifies CASSLDRGLGGWTDTQYF.

This clonotype was seen at least ten times. This rearrangement joins TRBV27 to TRBJ2-1; 9 positions agree with TRBD2. Germline CDR1 reads MNHEY; CDR2 reads SMNVEV (reference sequence). J gave up 2 bases and V 6 bases, and 5 bases lay outside the gene matches. This CDR3 spans 15 amino acids. In nucleotides, the CDR3 is TGTGCCAGCAGGCAAGCGGGAGGAACCTACAATGAGCAGTTCTTC. Its protein product is CASRQAGGTYNEQFF.

This clonotype was counted at least ten times. This sequence joins TRBV12-3 or TRBV12-4 and TRBJ2-7, with 11 bases matching TRBD2. V was pared by 5 bases and J by 3 bases, with 9 bases of the junction left unmatched. This CDR3 is built from 16 residues. For the CDR3, the DNA is TGTGCCAGCAGTCCACCCGGGACTAGCGGCTACTACGAGCAGTACTTC. Amino acid sequence: CASSPPGTSGYYEQYF.

This clonotype occurred many times. This chain links TRBV7-2 with TRBJ2-1; D might be TRBD1 or TRBD2, each matching 6 bases. V was shortened by 5 bases and J by 4 bases, with 15 bases between the two germline ends. CDR1 SGHTA and CDR2 FQGNSA come from the germline V gene. This CDR3 region has 15 residues. The CDR3 loop is CASSQKGGVYNEQFF. CDR3 DNA sequence: TGTGCCAGCAGCCAGAAGGGGGGCGTGTACAATGAGCAGTTCTTC. Combining the CDR3 with reference TRBV7-2 and TRBJ2-1 gives the whole variable domain GAGVSQSPSNKVTEKGKDVELRCDPISGHTALYWYRQSLGQGLEFLIYFQGNSAPDKSGLPSDRFSAERTGGSVSTLTIQRTQQEDSAVYLCASSQKGGVYNEQFFGPGTRLTVL.

This chain joins TRBV19 and TRBJ2-3, with 11 nucleotides matching TRBD2. CDR3 length: 15 residues. Looked up from germline, CDR1 is LNHDA and CDR2 is SQIVND (reference sequence). J lost 5 bases, V lost 6 bases, and 7 bases had no gene match. The CDR3 nucleotides are TGTGCCAGTAGGACTAGCGGGGTGACGGGAGATACGCAGTATTTT. It encodes CASRTSGVTGDTQYF.

This clonotype was found many times. The chain is built from TRBV10-3 and TRBJ1-1, with 8 bases identical to TRBD1. Germline V lookup: CDR1 ENHRY, CDR2 SYGVKD. J lost 2 bases, V lost 3 bases, and 8 bases had no gene match. There are 16 residues in the CDR3. The CDR3 sequence is CAISDWTGQSNTEAFF. The CDR3 DNA follows: TGTGCCATCAGTGACTGGACAGGGCAGAGCAACACTGAAGCTTTCTTT.

This clonotype appeared a few times. V usage is TRBV14 and J usage is TRBJ2-3, with unresolved D. The CDR3 is 14 residues long. Germline V gene sequence: CDR1 SGHDN, CDR2 FVKESK. The V end lost 4 bases, the J end lost 2 bases, and 10 bases lay between the germline ends. CDR3 sequence: CASSLGRATDTQYF. CDR3 sequence (DNA): TGTGCCAGCAGCCTTGGAAGGGCCACAGATACGCAGTATTTT.

To note about this clonotype: Since a much larger clone is just one base distant, this may be a read error. The chain carries TRBV11-2 and TRBJ1-2; D unresolved. CDR3 size: 16 residues. Trimming left V 6 bases short and J 7 bases short, with 24 bases between. CDR1 is SGHAT, CDR2 FQNNGV, per germline. The CDR3 protein is CASREGPREAASGYTF. The CDR3 DNA follows: TGTGCCAGCAGAGAAGGCCCGCGCGAGGCAGCCTCTGGCTACACCTTC.

Points on this clonotype: Being one base from a much bigger clone, this may be a read error. Likely a read error: the CDR3 ends without its conserved phenylalanine or tryptophan. V usage is TRBV7-6 and J usage is TRBJ2-7; perhaps D is TRBD1 or TRBD2 (5 bases each). The CDR3 spans 14 residues. CDR1 and CDR2 from the germline V gene are SGHVS and FNYEAQ. Trimming removed 4 bases from V and 3 bases from J, with 13 bases in between. As DNA, the CDR3 is TGTGCCAGCAGCTCCTCCGGGACGGTCTACGAGCAGTACTCC. Translation: CASSSSGTVYEQYS.

Many counts were recorded for this clonotype. V usage is TRBV7-9 and J usage is TRBJ2-1; 8 bases match TRBD2. Germline CDR1 SEHNR, CDR2 FQNEAQ (reference sequence). There are 15 residues in the CDR3. The V and J ends lost 6 bases and 5 bases, in that order; junction bases with no gene match: 9. CDR3: CASSPTRGGHNEQFF. As DNA, the CDR3 is TGTGCCAGCAGTCCTACCCGGGGGGGCCACAATGAGCAGTTCTTC.

This clonotype showed up just a few times. The chain employs TRBV28 and TRBJ1-6; 7 bases are shared with TRBD1. V dropped 1 base and J dropped 13; count of bases not matched to a gene: 7. This CDR3 comprises 14 residues. Germline CDR1 MDHEN, CDR2 SYDVKM. CDR3 in DNA: TGTGCCAGCAGTTTATCGTTACAGGGGTTGCCCCTCCACTTT. This encodes CASSLSLQGLPLHF. The full variable domain, in which reference TRBV28 and TRBJ1-6 provide the parts outside the CDR3, is DVKVTQSSRYLVKRTGEKVFLECVQDMDHENMFWYRQDPGLGLRLIYFSYDVKMKEKGDIPEGYSVSREKKERFSLILESASTNQTSMYLCASSLSLQGLPLHFGNGTRLTVT.

As to this clonotype: A much more abundant neighbour one base away suggests this may be a read error. This chain uses TRBV18 with TRBJ2-5; D is ambiguous. Trimming removed 1 base at V and 7 bases at J, with 10 bases between. From germline, CDR1 is KGHSH and CDR2 LQKENI. This CDR3 comprises 13 residues. CDR3 loop: CASSPRAVGTQYF. DNA of the CDR3: TGTGCCAGCTCACCACGGGCTGTTGGGACCCAGTACTTC.